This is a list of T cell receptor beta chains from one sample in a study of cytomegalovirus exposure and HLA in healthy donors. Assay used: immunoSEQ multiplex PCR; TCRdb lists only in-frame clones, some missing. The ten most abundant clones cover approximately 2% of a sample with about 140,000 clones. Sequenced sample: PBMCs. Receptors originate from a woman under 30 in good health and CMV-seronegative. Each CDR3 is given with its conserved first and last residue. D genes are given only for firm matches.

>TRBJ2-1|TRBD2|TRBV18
CASSPPSASGSRNEQFF
TGTGCCAGCTCACCACCGAGCGCTAGCGGGAGCAGGAATGAGCAGTTCTTC
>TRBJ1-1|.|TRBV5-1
CASSLDTGGAFF
TGCGCCAGCAGCTTGGATACCGGGGGAGCTTTCTTT
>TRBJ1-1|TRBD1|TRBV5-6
CASSRGQGGADAEAFF
TGTGCCAGCAGCCGGGGACAGGGGGGAGCCGACGCTGAAGCTTTCTTT
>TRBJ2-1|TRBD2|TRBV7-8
CASSPGTSGYNEQFF
TGTGCCAGCAGCCCCGGGACTAGCGGCTACAATGAGCAGTTCTTC
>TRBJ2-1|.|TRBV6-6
CASSFIAYDYNEQFF
TGTGCCAGCAGTTTTATAGCGTATGACTACAATGAGCAGTTCTTC
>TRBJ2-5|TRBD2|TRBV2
CASSGAGTSEVETQYF
TGTGCCAGCAGTGGCGCGGGGACTAGCGAGGTGGAGACCCAGTACTTC
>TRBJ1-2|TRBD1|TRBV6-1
CASSELGQVNYGYTF
TGTGCCAGCAGTGAACTCGGACAGGTGAACTATGGCTACACCTTC
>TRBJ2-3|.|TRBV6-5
CASSPRGSGTDTQYF
TGTGCCAGCAGTCCCCGGGGTAGCGGCACAGATACGCAGTATTTT
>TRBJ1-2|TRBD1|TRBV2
CASSERGPFYGYTF
TGTGCCAGCAGTGAGAGGGGGCCCTTCTATGGCTACACCTTC
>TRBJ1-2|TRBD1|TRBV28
CASSLPDRGPGGYTF
TGTGCCAGCAGTTTACCGGACAGGGGGCCCGGTGGCTACACCTTC
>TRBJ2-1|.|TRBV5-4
CASSEKSGPKGDEQFF
TGTGCCAGCAGCGAAAAAAGCGGGCCTAAAGGAGATGAGCAGTTCTTC
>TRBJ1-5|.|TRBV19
CASSGTSYSNQPQHF
TGTGCCAGTAGTGGGACATCTTATAGCAATCAGCCCCAGCATTTT
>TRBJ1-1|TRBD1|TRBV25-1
CASIDRGNTEAFF
TGTGCCAGCATTGACAGGGGTAACACTGAAGCTTTCTTT
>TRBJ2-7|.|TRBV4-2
CASSQDTGEGAYEQYF
TGTGCCAGCAGCCAAGATACGGGAGAAGGGGCCTACGAGCAGTACTTC
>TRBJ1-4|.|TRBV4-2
CASSQDPPPGNEKLFF
TGTGCCAGCAGCCAAGATCCCCCCCCCGGGAATGAAAAACTGTTTTTT
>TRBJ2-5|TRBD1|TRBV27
CASRRTGGETQYF
TGTGCCAGCAGGAGGACAGGTGGGGAGACCCAGTACTTC
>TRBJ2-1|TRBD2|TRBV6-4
CASSAGTSGRFHIRNEQFF
TGTGCCAGCAGCGCCGGGACTAGCGGGAGGTTTCATATACGCAATGAGCAGTTCTTC
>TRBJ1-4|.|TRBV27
CASSLTGKAEKLFF
TGTGCCAGCAGTTTAACAGGGAAGGCGGAAAAACTGTTTTTT
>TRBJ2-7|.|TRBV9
CASSVVASGNEQYF
TGTGCCAGCAGCGTAGTGGCCTCAGGGAACGAGCAGTACTTC
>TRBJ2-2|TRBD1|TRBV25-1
CASRTGGDTGELFF
TGTGCCAGCAGAACAGGGGGCGACACCGGGGAGCTGTTTTTT
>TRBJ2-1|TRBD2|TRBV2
CASSELAAIHSFF
TGTGCCAGCAGTGAACTAGCGGCTATACATTCGTTCTTC
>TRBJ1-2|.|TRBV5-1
CASSIVGGSGTLANYGYTF
TGCGCCAGCAGCATCGTGGGGGGTTCAGGGACTTTAGCTAACTATGGCTACACCTTC
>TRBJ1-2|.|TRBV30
CAWSVWGVEGYTF
TGTGCCTGGAGTGTATGGGGGGTGGAAGGCTACACCTTC
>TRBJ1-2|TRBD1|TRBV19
CASSIGQGDYGYTF
TGTGCCAGTAGTATCGGGCAGGGGGACTATGGCTACACCTTC
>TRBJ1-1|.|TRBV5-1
CASSLAQMNTEAFF
TGCGCCAGCAGCTTAGCCCAAATGAACACTGAAGCTTTCTTT
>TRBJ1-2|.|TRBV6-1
CASSEGQVPGYTF
TGTGCCAGCAGTGAAGGACAGGTTCCTGGCTACACCTTC
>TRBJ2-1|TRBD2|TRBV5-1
CASSPPASGAYNEQFF
TGCGCCAGCAGCCCCCCGGCTAGCGGAGCCTACAATGAGCAGTTCTTC
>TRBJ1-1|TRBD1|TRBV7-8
CASSSTPGQGAVNTEAFF
TGTGCCAGCAGCTCAACGCCGGGACAGGGGGCCGTGAACACTGAAGCTTTCTTT
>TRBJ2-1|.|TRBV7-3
CASSAGRGNEQFF
TGTGCCAGCTCCGCGGGAAGGGGCAATGAGCAGTTCTTC
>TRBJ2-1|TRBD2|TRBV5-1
CASSVPGLAGPRGNEQFF
TGCGCCAGCAGCGTGCCGGGACTAGCGGGACCACGGGGGAATGAGCAGTTCTTC
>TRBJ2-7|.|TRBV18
CASSPGRQATYEQYF
TGTGCCAGCTCACCAGGTCGACAGGCCACCTACGAGCAGTACTTC
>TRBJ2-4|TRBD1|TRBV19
CASSKGQIAKNIQYF
TGTGCCAGTAGTAAGGGACAGATAGCCAAAAACATTCAGTACTTC